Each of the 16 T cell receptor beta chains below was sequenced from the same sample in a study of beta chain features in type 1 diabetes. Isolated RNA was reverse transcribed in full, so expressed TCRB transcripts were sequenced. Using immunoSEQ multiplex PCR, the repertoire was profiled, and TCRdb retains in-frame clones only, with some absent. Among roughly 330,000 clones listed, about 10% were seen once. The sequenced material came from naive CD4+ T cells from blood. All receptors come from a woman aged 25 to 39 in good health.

CDR3 nucleotides: TGTGCCAGCAGTGAAAGGGACAAGAACACTGAAGCTTTCTTT. It encodes CASSERDKNTEAFF. This chain links TRBV25-1 with TRBJ1-1, with D possibly matching TRBD1 (6 bases). CDR1 is MGHDK and CDR2 is SYGVNS in the germline V gene. The CDR3 runs to 14 residues. V was shortened by 2 bases and J by 1 base, with 8 bases between the two germline ends.

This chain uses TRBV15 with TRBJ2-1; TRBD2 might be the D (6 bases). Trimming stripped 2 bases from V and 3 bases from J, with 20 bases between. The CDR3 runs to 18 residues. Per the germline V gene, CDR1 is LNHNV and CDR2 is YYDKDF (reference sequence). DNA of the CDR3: TGTGCCACCAGCAGAACCCCCCTCGGGCTAGCGCTCTACAATGAGCAGTTCTTC. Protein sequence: CATSRTPLGLALYNEQFF.

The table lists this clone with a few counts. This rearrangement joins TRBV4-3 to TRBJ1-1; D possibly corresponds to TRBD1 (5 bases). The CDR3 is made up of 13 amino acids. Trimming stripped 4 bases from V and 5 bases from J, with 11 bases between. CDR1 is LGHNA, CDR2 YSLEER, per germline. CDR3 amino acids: CASSPSRGTEAFF. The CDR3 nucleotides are TGCGCCAGCAGCCCCTCGCGGGGGACTGAAGCTTTCTTT.

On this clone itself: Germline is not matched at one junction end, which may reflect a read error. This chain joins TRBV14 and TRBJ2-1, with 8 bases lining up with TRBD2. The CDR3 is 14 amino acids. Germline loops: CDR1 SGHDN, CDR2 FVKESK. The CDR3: CASSPGRAYTEQFF. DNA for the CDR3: TGTGCCAGCAGCCCCGGGAGGGCCTACACTGAGCAGTTCTTC.

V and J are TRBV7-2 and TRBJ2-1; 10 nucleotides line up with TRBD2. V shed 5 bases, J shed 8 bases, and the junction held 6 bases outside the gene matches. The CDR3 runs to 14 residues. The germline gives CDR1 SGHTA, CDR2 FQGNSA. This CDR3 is CASSRGLATDEQFF. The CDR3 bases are TGTGCCAGCAGCAGGGGACTAGCGACCGATGAGCAGTTCTTC.

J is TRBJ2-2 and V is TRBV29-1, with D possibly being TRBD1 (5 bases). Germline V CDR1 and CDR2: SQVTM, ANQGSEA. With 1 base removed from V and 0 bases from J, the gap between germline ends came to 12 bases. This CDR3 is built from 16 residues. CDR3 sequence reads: CSVEVGVAPNTGELFF. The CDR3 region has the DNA TGCAGCGTTGAAGTAGGGGTCGCTCCGAACACCGGGGAGCTGTTTTTT.

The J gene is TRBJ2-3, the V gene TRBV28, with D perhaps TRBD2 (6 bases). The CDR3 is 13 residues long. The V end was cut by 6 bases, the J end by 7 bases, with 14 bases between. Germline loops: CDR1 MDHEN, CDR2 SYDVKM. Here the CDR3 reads CASRGSGVNTQYF. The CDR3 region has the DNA TGTGCCAGCAGGGGGTCGGGGGTCAATACGCAGTATTTT.

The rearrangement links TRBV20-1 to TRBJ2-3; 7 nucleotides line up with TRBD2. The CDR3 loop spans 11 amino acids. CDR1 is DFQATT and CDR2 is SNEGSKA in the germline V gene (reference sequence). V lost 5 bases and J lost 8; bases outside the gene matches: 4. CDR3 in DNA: TGCAGTGCTCCATCTAGCGGTACGCAGTATTTT. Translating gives CSAPSSGTQYF.

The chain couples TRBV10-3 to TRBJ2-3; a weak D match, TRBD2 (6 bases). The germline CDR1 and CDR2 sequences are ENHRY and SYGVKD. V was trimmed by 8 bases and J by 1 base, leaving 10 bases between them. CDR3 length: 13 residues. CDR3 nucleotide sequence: TGTGCCATCGGGACGGGAGGCACAGATACGCAGTATTTT. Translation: CAIGTGGTDTQYF.

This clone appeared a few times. The CDR3 DNA reads as TGTGCCAGCAGCCCGGGACACAACTCCTACGAGCAGTACTTC. Translated, it gives CASSPGHNSYEQYF. The J gene is TRBJ2-5, the V gene TRBV7-9, with D perhaps TRBD1 (6 bases). The DNA end lines up better with TRBJ2-7; the J call may be wrong. Germline values: CDR1 SEHNR, CDR2 FQNEAQ (reference sequence). The CDR3 consists of 14 residues.

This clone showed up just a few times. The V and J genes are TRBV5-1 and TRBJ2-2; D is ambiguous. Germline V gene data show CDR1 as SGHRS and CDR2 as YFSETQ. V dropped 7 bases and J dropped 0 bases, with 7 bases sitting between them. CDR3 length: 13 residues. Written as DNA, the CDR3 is TGCGCCAGCGCTACAGCGAACACCGGGGAGCTGTTTTTT. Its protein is CASATANTGELFF.

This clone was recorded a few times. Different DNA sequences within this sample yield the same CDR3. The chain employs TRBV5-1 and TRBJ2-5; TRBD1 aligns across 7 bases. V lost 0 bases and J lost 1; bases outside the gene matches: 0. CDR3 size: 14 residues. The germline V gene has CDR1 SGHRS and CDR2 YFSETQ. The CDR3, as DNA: TGCGCCAGCAGCTTGGGACAGGGCCAAGAGACCCAGTACTTC. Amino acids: CASSLGQGQETQYF. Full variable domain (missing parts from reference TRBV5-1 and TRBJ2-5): KAGVTQTPRYLIKTRGQQVTLSCSPISGHRSVSWYQQTPGQGLQFLFEYFSETQRNKGNFPGRFSGRQFSNSRSEMNVSTLELGDSALYLCASSLGQGQETQYFGPGTRLLVL.

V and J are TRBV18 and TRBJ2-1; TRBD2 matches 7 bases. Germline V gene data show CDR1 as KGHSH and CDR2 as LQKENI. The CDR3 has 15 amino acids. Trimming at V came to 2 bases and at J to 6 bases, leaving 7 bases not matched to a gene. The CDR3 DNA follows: TGTGCCAGCTCACCAGGACTAGTACGGGTCAATGAGCAGTTCTTC. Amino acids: CASSPGLVRVNEQFF. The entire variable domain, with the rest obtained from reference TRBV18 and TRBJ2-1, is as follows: NAGVMQNPRHLVRRRGQEARLRCSPMKGHSHVYWYRQLPEEGLKFMVYLQKENIIDESGMPKERFSAEFPKEGPSILRIQQVVRGDSAAYFCASSPGLVRVNEQFFGPGTRLTVL.

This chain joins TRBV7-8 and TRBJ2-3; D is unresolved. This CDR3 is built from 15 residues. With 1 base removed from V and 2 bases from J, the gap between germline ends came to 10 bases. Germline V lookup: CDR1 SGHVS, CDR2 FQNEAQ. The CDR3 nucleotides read TGTGCCAGCAGCTTAGTGGCCGGAGCCACAGATACGCAGTATTTT. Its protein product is CASSLVAGATDTQYF.

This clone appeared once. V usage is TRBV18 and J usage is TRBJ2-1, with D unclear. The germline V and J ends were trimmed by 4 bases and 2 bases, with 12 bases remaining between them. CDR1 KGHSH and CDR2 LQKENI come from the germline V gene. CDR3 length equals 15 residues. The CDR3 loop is CASSLSGPTYNEQFF. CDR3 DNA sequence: TGTGCCAGCTCACTATCGGGTCCTACCTACAATGAGCAGTTCTTC.

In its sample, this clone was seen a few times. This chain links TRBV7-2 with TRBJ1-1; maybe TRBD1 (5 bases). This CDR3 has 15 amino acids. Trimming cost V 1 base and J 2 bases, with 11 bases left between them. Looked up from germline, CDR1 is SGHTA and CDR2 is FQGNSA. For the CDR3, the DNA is TGTGCCAGCAGCTTAGGAATCGACAGAAACACTGAAGCTTTCTTT. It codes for CASSLGIDRNTEAFF.